The clone carrying this T cell receptor beta chain was picked up a small number of times. The PCR used 60 Vbeta and 13 Jbeta primers. TCRdb's table, derived via immunoSEQ multiplex PCR, lists solely in-frame clones and lacks some. The repertoire holds 150,000 to 200,000 clones, with about 80% as singletons. The data were obtained in a study of cytomegalovirus exposure and HLA in healthy donors. Per germline, CDR1 SGHVS and CDR2 FQNEAQ. The CDR3 spans 15 residues. V gave up 1 base and J gave up 0 bases, with 7 bases separating them. The rearrangement joins TRBV7-8 to TRBJ1-3, with a tentative D call TRBD1 (6 bases). The specimen was PBMCs. The sequence was collected from a woman aged 25 to 45 in good health and CMV-seropositive. The CDR3 nucleotides read TGTGCCAGCAGCTTAGTAGGGGGCTCTGGAAACACCATATATTTT. This codes for CASSLVGGSGNTIYF. The full variable domain, with the rest looked up from reference TRBV7-8 and TRBJ1-3, is GAGVSQSPRYKVAKRGQDVALRCDPISGHVSLFWYQQALGQGPEFLTYFQNEAQLDKSGLPSDRFFAERPEGSVSTLKIQRTQQEDSAVYLCASSLVGGSGNTIYFGEGSWLTVV.